The 18 T cell receptor beta chains in this list originate from one sample, sequenced in a study of post-analysis software for immune sequencing data. Findings and limits, study-wide: Higher frequency in patients than in controls was seen for roughly five TRBV segments, with TRBV5-6, TRBV5-1 and TRBV20-1 among them.

Built from TCR beta cDNA, the libraries had unique molecular identifiers in them. TCRdb called the PCR reads again in MiXCR, with one record for every CDR3 protein. The sample holds more than 350,000 distinct CDR3 sequences, more than 30% seen once. The antigens for these receptors are not known. Sequences were obtained from blood. These receptors originate from a girl aged 2-10 years with multiple sclerosis.

The chain uses TRBV5-1 and TRBJ2-1; 13 nucleotides line up with TRBD2. With V trimmed by 5 bases and J by 0 bases, 5 bases remained unmatched. The CDR3 consists of 17 residues. The germline CDR1 and CDR2 sequences are SGHRS and YFSETQ. Here the CDR3 reads CASRTSGGLSSYNEQFF. CDR3 DNA: TGCGCCAGCAGGACTAGCGGGGGGTTAAGCTCCTACAATGAGCAGTTCTTC.

V gene TRBV10-3 combines with J gene TRBJ2-7; D not certain. The germline CDR1 and CDR2 sequences are ENHRY and SYGVKD. V shed 4 bases and J shed 2 bases, with 3 bases lying between them. The CDR3 is made up of 11 amino acids. Here the CDR3 DNA reads TGTGCCATCAGTGGAGCCTACGAGCAGTACTTC. Protein sequence: CAISGAYEQYF.

This clonotype was recorded once. This chain connects TRBV4-2 to TRBJ2-2, with TRBD2 identical over 10 bases. This CDR3 has 17 residues. Germline loops: CDR1 LGHNA, CDR2 YNFKEQ. The V and J ends lost 5 bases and 4 bases, in that order; junction bases with no gene match: 10. The chain's CDR3 is CASSERTSGHPTGELFF. CDR3 coding DNA: TGTGCCAGCAGCGAACGGACTAGCGGACATCCCACCGGGGAGCTGTTTTTT.

V is TRBV4-1 and J is TRBJ1-4; unclear D gene. Germline lookup yields CDR1 MGHRA and CDR2 YSYEKL. The CDR3 extends over 18 amino acids. V lost 0 bases and J 0 bases, leaving 14 bases between the germline ends. The CDR3 loop is CASSQEVWWIATNEKLFF. CDR3 bases: TGCGCCAGCAGCCAAGAAGTCTGGTGGATTGCAACTAATGAAAAACTGTTTTTT.

The chain has TRBV10-3 and TRBJ2-1; 12 bases fit TRBD2. The CDR3 has 15 amino acids. The J segment lost 7 bases and the V segment lost 2 bases, leaving 3 bases of the junction unmatched. CDR1 is ENHRY and CDR2 is SYGVKD in the germline V gene. The CDR3 region has the DNA TGTGCCATCAGTGAGCCTAGCGGGAGGGCTAATGAGCAGTTCTTC. Its protein is CAISEPSGRANEQFF.

This clonotype was counted between two and nine times. The CDR3 loop is CASSQVAGGDNEQYF. CDR3 DNA sequence: TGCGCCAGCAGCCAAGTGGCGGGAGGGGACAATGAGCAGTACTTC. The chain combines TRBV4-1 with TRBJ2-5, with 9 bases aligning to TRBD2. Germline trimming cut 1 base from V and 11 bases from J; bases unmatched to any gene: 11. Per the germline V gene, CDR1 is MGHRA and CDR2 is YSYEKL. The CDR3 runs to 15 residues.

The chain combines TRBV29-1 with TRBJ2-1; D may be TRBD1 or TRBD2 (5 bases each). The germline V and J ends were trimmed by 6 bases and 3 bases, with 12 bases remaining between them. The CDR3 covers 13 residues. Germline-derived CDR1 and CDR2 are SQVTM and ANQGSEA. Written as DNA, the CDR3 is TGCAGCGTCGTCGGGACCAACTACAATGAGCAGTTCTTC. It specifies CSVVGTNYNEQFF.

The chain uses TRBV5-1 and TRBJ2-7; possible D gene TRBD1, 5 bases. Germline CDR1 reads SGHRS; CDR2 reads YFSETQ. The CDR3 consists of 12 residues. V was clipped by 3 bases and J by 6 bases, with 10 bases between them. This CDR3 reads CASSWGSAEQYF. CDR3 nucleotides: TGCGCCAGCAGCTGGGGCTCAGCCGAGCAGTACTTC.

There are a few counts of this clonotype. This sequence joins TRBV10-1 and TRBJ1-6, with no clear D. The CDR3 totals 13 residues. Germline loops: CDR1 WNHNN, CDR2 SYGVQD (reference sequence). Between the trimmed V and J ends, which lost 3 bases and 8 bases, there was a span of 8 bases. The CDR3 is CASSENVDSPLHF. In DNA, the CDR3 is TGCGCCAGCAGTGAAAACGTCGATTCACCCCTCCACTTT.

The table lists this clonotype with a few counts. The chain is built from TRBV20-1 and TRBJ2-7; 8 nucleotides agree with TRBD2. The CDR3 covers 16 residues. The germline gives CDR1 DFQATT, CDR2 SNEGSKA (reference sequence). V dropped 0 bases and J dropped 4; count of bases not matched to a gene: 11. This chain's CDR3 is CSARDTSSGSFYEQYF. The CDR3 DNA follows: TGCAGTGCTAGAGATACTTCGAGCGGGAGTTTTTACGAGCAGTACTTC.

This chain connects TRBV27 to TRBJ1-5; no clear D gene. CDR1 MNHEY and CDR2 SMNVEV come from the germline V gene (reference sequence). This CDR3 has 14 residues. The V end was cut by 5 bases, the J end by 3 bases, with 11 bases between. CDR3 sequence reads: CASSGFGFNQPQHF. CDR3 nucleotides: TGTGCCAGCAGTGGGTTTGGATTCAATCAGCCCCAGCATTTT.

This clonotype occurred once. This chain links TRBV7-2 with TRBJ2-5; D is possibly TRBD1 (6 bases). The DNA end favors TRBJ2-7, so the J call may be wrong. This CDR3 comprises 17 residues. Germline CDR1 reads SGHTA; CDR2 reads FQGNSA. CDR3 DNA sequence: TGTGCCAGCAGCGGGTCGAACCCTAGGGGGTACTCCTACGAGCAGTACTTC. The encoded protein is CASSGSNPRGYSYEQYF.

J is TRBJ2-7 and V is TRBV20-1, with 9 bases lining up with TRBD2. The length of the CDR3 is 13 residues. Germline CDR1 is DFQATT and CDR2 is SNEGSKA (reference sequence). CDR3 nucleotide sequence: TGCAGGGTGGCGGGGGGGTACGAGTCGTTGCAGTACTTC. It is translated as CRVAGGYESLQYF.

The gene calls are TRBV4-3 and TRBJ2-1; D call uncertain. With 1 base removed from V and 6 bases from J, the gap between germline ends came to 13 bases. CDR1 and CDR2 from the germline V gene are LGHNA and YSLEER. The CDR3 has 15 amino acids. In DNA form, the CDR3 reads TGCGCCAGCAGCCAAGCAGATTTGGGGATCAATGAGCAGTTCTTC. Translated: CASSQADLGINEQFF.

V is TRBV20-1 and J is TRBJ2-7, with TRBD1 matching over 11 bases. Germline assignment: CDR1 DFQATT and CDR2 SNEGSKA (reference sequence). V lost 6 bases, J lost 3 bases, and 7 bases stayed unmatched. This CDR3 spans 14 amino acids. The CDR3 loop is CSARTGGAYYEQYF. The CDR3 DNA reads as TGCAGTGCCCGGACAGGGGGCGCGTACTACGAGCAGTACTTC.

This clonotype has more than one count but fewer than ten. V and J are TRBV5-1 and TRBJ2-1; 9 bases fit TRBD2. The CDR3 spans 19 residues. CDR1 and CDR2 (germline): SGHRS, YFSETQ. V lost 4 bases, J lost 4 bases, and 18 bases stayed unmatched. CDR3 region: CASSPGSAAGAGGYNEQFF. DNA of the CDR3: TGCGCCAGCAGCCCCGGTTCCGCAGCTGGGGCGGGAGGGTACAATGAGCAGTTCTTC.

The CDR3 here is CATSNPAGAYEQYF. The DNA of the CDR3 is TGTGCCACCAGCAACCCGGCGGGCGCCTACGAGCAGTACTTC. The chain joins TRBV15 to TRBJ2-7; D is perhaps TRBD2 (5 bases). The V end was cut by 4 bases, the J end by 2 bases, with 12 bases between. This CDR3 has 14 amino acids. Germline CDR1 and CDR2: LNHNV and YYDKDF (reference sequence).

The V call is TRBV7-9, the J call TRBJ2-1; no definite D call. Trimming cost V 5 bases and J 7 bases, with 12 bases left between them. The germline V gene encodes CDR1 SEHNR and CDR2 FQNEAQ (reference sequence). The CDR3 covers 13 residues. The CDR3 reads CASSKSLMNEQFF. The CDR3 nucleotides are TGTGCCAGCAGCAAGAGCCTGATGAATGAGCAGTTCTTC.